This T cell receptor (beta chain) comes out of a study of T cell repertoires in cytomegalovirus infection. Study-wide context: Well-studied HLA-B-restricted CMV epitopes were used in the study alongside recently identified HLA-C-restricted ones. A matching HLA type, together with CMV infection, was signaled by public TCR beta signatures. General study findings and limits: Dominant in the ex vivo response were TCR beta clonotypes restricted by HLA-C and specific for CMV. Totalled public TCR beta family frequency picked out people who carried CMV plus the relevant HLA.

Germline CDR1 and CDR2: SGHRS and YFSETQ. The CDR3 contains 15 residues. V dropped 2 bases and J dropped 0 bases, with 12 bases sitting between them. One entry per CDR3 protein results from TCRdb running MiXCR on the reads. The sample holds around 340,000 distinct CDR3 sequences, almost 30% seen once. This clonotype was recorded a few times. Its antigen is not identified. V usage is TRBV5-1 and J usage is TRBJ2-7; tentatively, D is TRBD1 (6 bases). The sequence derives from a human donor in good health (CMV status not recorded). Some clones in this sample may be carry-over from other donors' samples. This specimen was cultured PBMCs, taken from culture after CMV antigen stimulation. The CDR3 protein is CASSLGIGGSYEQYF. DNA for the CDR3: TGCGCCAGCAGCTTAGGTATAGGGGGCTCCTACGAGCAGTACTTC. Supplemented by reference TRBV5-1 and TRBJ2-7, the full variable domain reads KAGVTQTPRYLIKTRGQQVTLSCSPISGHRSVSWYQQTPGQGLQFLFEYFSETQRNKGNFPGRFSGRQFSNSRSEMNVSTLELGDSALYLCASSLGIGGSYEQYFGPGTRLTVT.